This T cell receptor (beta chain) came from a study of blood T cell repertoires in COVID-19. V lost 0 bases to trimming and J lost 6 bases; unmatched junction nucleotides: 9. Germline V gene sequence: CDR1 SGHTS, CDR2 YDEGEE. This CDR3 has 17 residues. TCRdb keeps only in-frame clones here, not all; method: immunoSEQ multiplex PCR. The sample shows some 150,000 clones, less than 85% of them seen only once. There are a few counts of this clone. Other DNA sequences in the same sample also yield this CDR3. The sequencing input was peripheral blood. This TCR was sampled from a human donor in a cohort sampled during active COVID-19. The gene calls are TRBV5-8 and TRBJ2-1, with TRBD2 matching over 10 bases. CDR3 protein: CASSLERFKRGGNEQFF. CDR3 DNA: TGTGCCAGCAGCTTGGAACGATTTAAGCGGGGGGGCAATGAGCAGTTCTTC.